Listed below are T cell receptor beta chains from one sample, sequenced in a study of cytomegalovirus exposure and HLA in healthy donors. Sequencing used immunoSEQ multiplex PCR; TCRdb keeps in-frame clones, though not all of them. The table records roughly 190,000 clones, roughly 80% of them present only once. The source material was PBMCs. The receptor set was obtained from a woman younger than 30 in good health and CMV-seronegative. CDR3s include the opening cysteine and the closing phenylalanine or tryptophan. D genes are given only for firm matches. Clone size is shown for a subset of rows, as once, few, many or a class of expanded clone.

DNA: TGTGCCAGCAGTATCAGGACTAGCGGGATTTCCTACGAGCAGTACTTC
CDR3: CASSIRTSGISYEQYF
V: TRBV28
D: TRBD2
size: few
J: TRBJ2-7

DNA: TGTGCCAGCAGCCCCCGGACAGGGGCACTAGCGGGGGGTAATGAGCAGTTCTTC
CDR3: CASSPRTGALAGGNEQFF
V: TRBV11-3
D: TRBD2
size: -
J: TRBJ2-1

DNA: TGTGCCAGCAGTGACGTGCCCCTGGGACAATACACCTTC
CDR3: CASSDVPLGQYTF
V: TRBV25-1
D: -
size: -
J: TRBJ1-2

DNA: TGTGCCAGCACCAAGACCCGGACTAGCGGAAAAGAGACCCAGTACTTC
CDR3: CASTKTRTSGKETQYF
V: TRBV7-9
D: TRBD2
size: -
J: TRBJ2-5

DNA: TGTGCCACCAGCAGAGATCTGAATGAACAGGGAAGATCGGGTGGAAACACCATATATTTT
CDR3: CATSRDLNEQGRSGGNTIYF
V: TRBV15
D: -
size: -
J: TRBJ1-3

DNA: TGTGCCTGGGACACAGGGAACACCGGGGAGCTGTTTTTT
CDR3: CAWDTGNTGELFF
V: TRBV30
D: -
size: -
J: TRBJ2-2

DNA: TGTGCCAGCAGCCAGGACAACTATGGGGTATGGGGCTACACCTTC
CDR3: CASSQDNYGVWGYTF
V: TRBV6-5
D: -
size: -
J: TRBJ1-2

DNA: TGTGCCAGCAGCCCGTATACTGCAGGGAACACTGAAGCTTTCTTT
CDR3: CASSPYTAGNTEAFF
V: TRBV5-8
D: -
size: -
J: TRBJ1-1

DNA: TGTGCCAGCAGCTTAGATCCTAGGACCGGGGAGCTGTTTTTT
CDR3: CASSLDPRTGELFF
V: TRBV11-3
D: -
size: -
J: TRBJ2-2

DNA: TGTGCCAGCACCCGACTCGGAGACACTGAAGCTTTCTTT
CDR3: CASTRLGDTEAFF
V: TRBV7-9
D: -
size: -
J: TRBJ1-1

DNA: TGTGCCAGCAGCGTAGGGACAGGGGGCTTCTCGGCAACTAATGAAAAACTGTTTTTT
CDR3: CASSVGTGGFSATNEKLFF
V: TRBV9
D: TRBD1
size: -
J: TRBJ1-4

DNA: TGCGCCAGCACCTTCGGGGGGGGAGCTAACTATGGCTACACCTTC
CDR3: CASTFGGGANYGYTF
V: TRBV5-1
D: -
size: -
J: TRBJ1-2

DNA: TGTGCCAGCACGCCAGGGGGCACAGATACGCAGTATTTT
CDR3: CASTPGGTDTQYF
V: TRBV11-3
D: -
size: -
J: TRBJ2-3

DNA: TGTGCCAGCAGCTCCATGTGGCGGGGACGGTCAGACACCATATATTTT
CDR3: CASSSMWRGRSDTIYF
V: TRBV5-4
D: -
size: -
J: TRBJ1-3

DNA: TGTGCCAGCAGTTTCCCACAGGGGGCCCCTAACTATGGCTACACCTTC
CDR3: CASSFPQGAPNYGYTF
V: TRBV7-2
D: TRBD1
size: -
J: TRBJ1-2

DNA: TGTGCCAGTAGTATAGACAGGGAAATCGCTGAAGCTTTCTTT
CDR3: CASSIDREIAEAFF
V: TRBV19
D: -
size: -
J: TRBJ1-1

DNA: TGTGCCAGCAGTTACTCCTCGGGATCCCAAGAGACCCAGTACTTC
CDR3: CASSYSSGSQETQYF
V: TRBV6-6
D: -
size: -
J: TRBJ2-5

DNA: TGTGCCAGCAGCTCTCCAGGGATCCCGAACACTGAAGCTTTCTTT
CDR3: CASSSPGIPNTEAFF
V: TRBV7-9
D: -
size: -
J: TRBJ1-1

DNA: TGTGCCAGCAGTTTGTCGCCTTTACTCTCCTACGAGCAGTACTTC
CDR3: CASSLSPLLSYEQYF
V: TRBV28
D: -
size: once
J: TRBJ2-7

DNA: TGTGCCAGCTCACCGGCGGGCCATACCTATAGCAATCAGCCCCAGCATTTT
CDR3: CASSPAGHTYSNQPQHF
V: TRBV18
D: -
size: -
J: TRBJ1-5

DNA: TGTGCCAGCAGCCCCGACGCTGGGAGCTGGAACACTGAAGCTTTCTTT
CDR3: CASSPDAGSWNTEAFF
V: TRBV9
D: -
size: -
J: TRBJ1-1

DNA: TGTGCCAGCAGCTTGACTAGCGGGAGAGCAGATACGCAGTATTTT
CDR3: CASSLTSGRADTQYF
V: TRBV5-6
D: TRBD2
size: -
J: TRBJ2-3

DNA: TGTGCCAGCAGCATCTACCTGGAGTACTTC
CDR3: CASSIYLEYF
V: TRBV7-9
D: -
size: -
J: TRBJ2-7

DNA: TGTGCCAGCAGGGGGACTAGCGGGATGGGTAATGAGCAGTTCTTC
CDR3: CASRGTSGMGNEQFF
V: TRBV2
D: TRBD2
size: once
J: TRBJ2-1

DNA: TGTGCCAGCAGCTTAGGCGAGGAGGGAACAAATGAAAAACTGTTTTTT
CDR3: CASSLGEEGTNEKLFF
V: TRBV13
D: -
size: once
J: TRBJ1-4

DNA: TGTGCCAGCGCCATCATGGGGGACAGCTACAATGAGCAGTTCTTC
CDR3: CASAIMGDSYNEQFF
V: TRBV6-4
D: TRBD1
size: few
J: TRBJ2-1

DNA: TGTGCCAGCAGCGTCGCGGGAGGGGAGACCCAGTACTTC
CDR3: CASSVAGGETQYF
V: TRBV9
D: TRBD2
size: -
J: TRBJ2-5

DNA: TGTGCCAGCAGTCGAGCAGGGGACTCTGGAAACACCATATATTTT
CDR3: CASSRAGDSGNTIYF
V: TRBV7-9
D: -
size: -
J: TRBJ1-3

DNA: TGTGCCAGCAGCGTAGGCCCAGACAGTAGAGGCTACGAGCAGTACTTC
CDR3: CASSVGPDSRGYEQYF
V: TRBV9
D: -
size: few
J: TRBJ2-7

DNA: TGTGCCAGTAGTATCCTTCCTAGCGGATCAATGAGGCCCCTCGAGCAGTACTTC
CDR3: CASSILPSGSMRPLEQYF
V: TRBV19
D: TRBD2
size: -
J: TRBJ2-7

DNA: TGTGCCAGCAGTTACTCGACAGCTACGGCCAGCACAGATACGCAGTATTTT
CDR3: CASSYSTATASTDTQYF
V: TRBV27
D: -
size: -
J: TRBJ2-3

DNA: TGTGCCATCAGTGAGTCGACTAGAGGCGGGAGAGATACGCAGTATTTT
CDR3: CAISESTRGGRDTQYF
V: TRBV10-3
D: TRBD2
size: -
J: TRBJ2-3

DNA: TGTGCCGGAGTGACTAGCGGCACAGATACGCAGTATTTT
CDR3: CAGVTSGTDTQYF
V: TRBV6-1
D: TRBD2
size: few
J: TRBJ2-3

DNA: TGTGCCAGCAGCTTACCACAGGGGACGCAGTTCTTC
CDR3: CASSLPQGTQFF
V: TRBV5-4
D: TRBD1
size: -
J: TRBJ2-1

DNA: TGTGCCAGTCGACTAGCGGGAGTCTACGAGCAGTACTTC
CDR3: CASRLAGVYEQYF
V: TRBV6-1
D: TRBD2
size: -
J: TRBJ2-7

DNA: TGTGCCAGCACCCCCGGGACTAGCTCCTACAATGAGCAGTTCTTC
CDR3: CASTPGTSSYNEQFF
V: TRBV7-2
D: TRBD2
size: -
J: TRBJ2-1

DNA: TGTGCCAGCGGGGCAGCTTCCTATGGCTACACCTTC
CDR3: CASGAASYGYTF
V: TRBV28
D: -
size: -
J: TRBJ1-2

DNA: TGTGCCAGCAGCTTTGGGACTAGCGGGAGCCCAGATACGCAGTATTTT
CDR3: CASSFGTSGSPDTQYF
V: TRBV5-6
D: TRBD2
size: -
J: TRBJ2-3

DNA: TGTGCCAGCAGCTTAGACGGGAGAAGTGAGCAGTTCTTC
CDR3: CASSLDGRSEQFF
V: TRBV11-2
D: -
size: -
J: TRBJ2-1

DNA: TGTGCCAGCAGCCCCGGTCAGGTCGAGGGCTACACCTTC
CDR3: CASSPGQVEGYTF
V: TRBV5-6
D: -
size: few
J: TRBJ1-2

DNA: TGTGCCAGCAGTAACGGACTAGCGGAGCAGTTCTTC
CDR3: CASSNGLAEQFF
V: TRBV6-6
D: TRBD2
size: -
J: TRBJ2-1

DNA: TGTGCCTGGAGTGTGGGACAGCAAGAGACCCAGTACTTC
CDR3: CAWSVGQQETQYF
V: TRBV30
D: TRBD1
size: once
J: TRBJ2-5

DNA: TGTGCCACCAGCCTGGGGGGAGGGACCTACAATGAGCAGTTCTTC
CDR3: CATSLGGGTYNEQFF
V: TRBV15
D: TRBD2
size: -
J: TRBJ2-1

DNA: TGTGCCTGGAGTGACGGACAGCATCAGCCCCAGCATTTT
CDR3: CAWSDGQHQPQHF
V: TRBV30
D: -
size: -
J: TRBJ1-5

DNA: TGTGCCAGCAGCTCCGGGAGTGTTGTGGACACTGAAGCTTTCTTT
CDR3: CASSSGSVVDTEAFF
V: TRBV7-9
D: -
size: -
J: TRBJ1-1

DNA: TGCGCCAGCAGAATGCCGGGGAGTGCCGGGGAGCTGTTTTTT
CDR3: CASRMPGSAGELFF
V: TRBV4-1
D: -
size: -
J: TRBJ2-2

DNA: TGTTCCAGCAGCTTAGGGGACAGACGCACCTTCATGAACACTGAAGCTTTCTTT
CDR3: CSSSLGDRRTFMNTEAFF
V: TRBV7-9
D: TRBD1
size: -
J: TRBJ1-1

DNA: TGTGCCTGGAGTACCGGGACAGGGGCCTACGAGCAGTACTTC
CDR3: CAWSTGTGAYEQYF
V: TRBV30
D: TRBD1
size: -
J: TRBJ2-7

DNA: TGTGCCAGCATCCAGGGAGGGACTGAAGCTTTCTTT
CDR3: CASIQGGTEAFF
V: TRBV28
D: -
size: -
J: TRBJ1-1

DNA: TGTGCCAGCAGCGTAGCCGGAGGACAGGCCGGAAACACCATATATTTT
CDR3: CASSVAGGQAGNTIYF
V: TRBV9
D: TRBD1
size: -
J: TRBJ1-3

DNA: TGTGCCAGCAGTTCCGCCAGGGGCAGGGCCGGTGGCTACACCTTC
CDR3: CASSSARGRAGGYTF
V: TRBV28
D: -
size: -
J: TRBJ1-2

DNA: TGTGCCAGCAGTTTAACTTTCAGGGGCGGTAGCGGGAGAAATGGTGAGCAGTTCTTC
CDR3: CASSLTFRGGSGRNGEQFF
V: TRBV28
D: TRBD2
size: once
J: TRBJ2-1

DNA: TGTGCCAGCAGTGTAGAGGGAGTAGTAGGCTACACCTTC
CDR3: CASSVEGVVGYTF
V: TRBV28
D: -
size: -
J: TRBJ1-2

DNA: TGCGCCAGCAGCCAAGGTTCCAAGGGACAGACTAATGAAAAACTGTTTTTT
CDR3: CASSQGSKGQTNEKLFF
V: TRBV4-1
D: TRBD1
size: -
J: TRBJ1-4